The T cell receptor beta chain under discussion was sequenced for a study of T cell changes during pregnancy in multiple sclerosis. Germline CDR1 MDHEN, CDR2 SYDVKM. This CDR3 spans 15 amino acids. This clone was detected once. Compared with germline, one end of the junction differs, possibly owing to a read error. Profiled with immunoSEQ multiplex PCR; TCRdb holds only in-frame clones, not every one. The repertoire holds over 65,000 clones, with 80% to 95% as singletons. This clonotype originated in a female donor with multiple sclerosis, enrolled in a pregnancy study. Material: peripheral blood, obtained in the first trimester of pregnancy. The chain couples TRBV28 to TRBJ1-2; 9 nucleotides align to TRBD1. The CDR3 bases are TGTGCCAGCAGTTCGGGGGGACAGGGACCCTATGGCCACACCTTC. Translation: CASSSGGQGPYGHTF.